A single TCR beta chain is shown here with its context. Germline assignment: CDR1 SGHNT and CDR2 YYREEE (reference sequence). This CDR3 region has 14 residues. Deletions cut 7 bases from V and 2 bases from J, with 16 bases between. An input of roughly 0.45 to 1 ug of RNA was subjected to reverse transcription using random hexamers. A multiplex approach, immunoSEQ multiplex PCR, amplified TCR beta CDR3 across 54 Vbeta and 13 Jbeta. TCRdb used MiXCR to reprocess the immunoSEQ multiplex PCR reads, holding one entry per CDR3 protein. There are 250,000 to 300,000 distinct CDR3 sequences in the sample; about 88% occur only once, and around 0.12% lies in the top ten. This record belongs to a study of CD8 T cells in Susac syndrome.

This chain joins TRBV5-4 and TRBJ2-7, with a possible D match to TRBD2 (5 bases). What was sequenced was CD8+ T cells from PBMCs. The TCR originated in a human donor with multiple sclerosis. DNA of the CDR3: TGTGCCAGCTTCGGGGTACTGACCCCCTACGAGCAGTACTTC. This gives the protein CASFGVLTPYEQYF.